This TCR beta chain was sequenced for a study of regulatory T cells in long-lasting Graves disease. In its sample, this clonotype was seen many times. Building the TCR beta libraries relied on iRepertoire HTBI primers, and CDR3 regions underwent Arm-PCR. One entry per CDR3 protein results from TCRdb running MiXCR on the multiplex PCR reads. The table has about 540,000 distinct CDR3 sequences, approximately 13% seen once. The sample's time point: newly diagnosed GD, antithyroid drugs for less than 3 months. The TCR library was prepared using RNA isolated from PBMCs. Patients came from an endocrinology department in Xi'an, China. Trimming removed 6 bases at V and 9 bases at J, with 9 bases between. There are 11 residues in the CDR3. The same data also contributed to another study, on T cells in Graves' hyperthyroidism and ophthalmopathy.

This sequence originates from a man aged 25-40 years with Graves disease. The chain has TRBV12-3 or TRBV12-4 and TRBJ2-1; D unresolved. The specimen was peripheral blood mononuclear cells (PBMCs), collected at new diagnosis, from a patient treated with antithyroid drugs. Here the CDR3 DNA reads TGTGCCAGCAGCAGATTTGGTGAGCAGTTCTTC. Its protein product is CASSRFGEQFF.